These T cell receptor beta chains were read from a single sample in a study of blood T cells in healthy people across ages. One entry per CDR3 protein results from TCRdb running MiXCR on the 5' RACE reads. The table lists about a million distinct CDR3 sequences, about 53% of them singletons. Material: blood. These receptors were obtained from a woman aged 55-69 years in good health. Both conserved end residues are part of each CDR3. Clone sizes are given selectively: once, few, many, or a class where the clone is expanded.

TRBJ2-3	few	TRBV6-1	CASREAGTDTQYF
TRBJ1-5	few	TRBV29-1	CSVVMTGSNSNQPQHF
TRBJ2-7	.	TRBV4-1	CASSQPGQGSYEQYF
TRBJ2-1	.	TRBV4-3	CASSQKREVYNEQFF
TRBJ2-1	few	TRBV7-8	CASSESVLAGGPNEQFF
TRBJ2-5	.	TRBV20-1	CSARDNTGGYF
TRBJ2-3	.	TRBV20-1	CSAGGLGGSTDTQYF
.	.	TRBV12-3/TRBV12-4	CASSFDDGGSYNEQYF
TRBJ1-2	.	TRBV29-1	CSVRRGQEVGGYTF
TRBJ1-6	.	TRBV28	CASSPSDRGLASPLHF
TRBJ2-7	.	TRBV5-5	CASSFAQGASEQYF
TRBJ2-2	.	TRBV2	CASRAQGTGELFF
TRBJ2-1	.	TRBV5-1	CASSLLAGSDNEQFF
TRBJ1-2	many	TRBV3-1	CASSEGGFYGYTF
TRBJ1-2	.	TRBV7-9	CASRQDSLPNYGYTF
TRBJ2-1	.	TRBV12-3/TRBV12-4	CASSMDTIYNEQFF